This T cell receptor (beta chain) emerged from a study of cytomegalovirus exposure and HLA in healthy donors (dated by TCRdb to the late 2010s). Study-level background: An earlier analysis of several hundred of the donors reported 250 to 300 Gb of sequence data and around 120 million unique TCR beta sequences from roughly 200 million T cells. An early release that covered around 590 HLA-typed donors contained about 300 gigabases of sequencing data and 85 million to 100 million unique TCR sequences. The genetic ancestry cluster associated with self-reported Caucasian donors included over 80% of the 300 to 450 genotyped donors. The study aimed to test whether signatures of past pathogen exposure could be identified by cataloging public T cell receptors. The T cell repertoires of about 700 subjects were profiled by immunosequencing and related to cytomegalovirus serostatus. Along with the 666-subject first cohort, a separate validation cohort of around 120 different subjects was used. High-throughput TCR immunosequencing, statistical association of individual TCRs with disease status, and machine learning were combined to predict cytomegalovirus infection status. A later analysis re-analyzed previously published TCR beta repertoires from 500 to 700 donors and added high-resolution HLA genotyping to study TCR occurrence patterns. In the later analysis, no new phenotypic data were used to find candidate immune exposures; instead, reliance was placed on TCR beta sequences and their occurrence across donors. An earlier analysis of approximately 580 of the donors used high-throughput TCR beta sequencing to judge whether each TCR beta V gene segment behaved as functional or pseudogenic. Donor age, sex, ethnicity and CMV serostatus were compiled alongside the repertoire data. In a later genetic analysis, genome-wide SNP genotypes for about three fifths of the roughly 670 donors were used, and that subset was treated as a discovery cohort. All discovery cohort repertoires had been generated on a single sequencing platform. Both class I and class II loci were covered by HLA typing, at four-digit resolution. The number of donors typed differed by locus, with roughly 620-630 for A, B, C, DRB1 and DQB1, about 500 for DQA1, 600 to 610 for DPA1, and some 440 for DPB1. Several DR-DQ haplotypes were treated as single units for association and clustering because of strong linkage in the cohort. Across around 400 genotyped donors of the cohort, an average of approximately 220,000 unique TCR beta nucleotide sequences per donor were sequenced, and 15% to 20% of those sequences were non-productive.

The cohort consisted of 650 to 700 healthy bone marrow donors. Cohort members were all nominally healthy when sampled, although unrecorded immune exposures were likely present. The donor tested CMV seropositive and was one of the 289 seropositive cohort members. Each donor provided a peripheral blood sample, and peripheral blood mononuclear cells were used for TCR beta sequencing. Genomic DNA was extracted from the blood cell samples with the Qiagen DNeasy Blood Extraction Kit. Libraries were prepared through the immunoSEQ multiplex PCR assay. A mixture of 60 forward primers for TCR Vbeta segments and 13 reverse primers for TCR Jbeta segments was used in the multiplex PCR. The CDR3 region of rearranged TCR beta genes was amplified from genomic DNA by a multiplex PCR assay. On the Illumina HiSeq System, the amplified TCR beta libraries were sequenced as 87-base-pair reads. The original pipeline was this. A later analysis tallied roughly 76 million unique TCR beta chains across the roughly 610 repertoires, and around 9.9 million of those chains were shared by two or more donors. To remove PCR and sequencing errors, raw reads were error-corrected and collapsed into unique sequences using a nearest-neighbor algorithm that merged closely related sequences. Alignment of CDR3 sequences to IMGT reference sequences was used to assign V, D and J gene segments. For a sequence to be retained, at least a six-nucleotide match to both a V gene segment and a J gene segment was required. Rearrangements were called productive when the CDR3 lacked stop codons and stayed in frame with V and J; all others were non-productive. Following IMGT convention, CDR3 was defined as the stretch from the second conserved V-encoded cysteine to the conserved J-encoded phenylalanine. Sequences without an unambiguous match to a single V gene segment were excluded from the earlier analysis of over 500 of the donors. In an earlier analysis of about 590 of the donors, a V segment was called functional when productive rearrangements were above 56.7%, and segregating when the standard deviation between donors exceeded 5%. A statistical classification framework was built for diagnosing cytomegalovirus status from the catalog of TCR beta chain sequences. In a later analysis, V and J genes were assigned by comparing TCR nucleotide sequences against IMGT/GENE-DB human TR gene sequences. A later analysis assigned CDR3 sequences and most-parsimonious VDJ recombination scenarios with the TCRdist pipeline. In a later analysis, each TCR beta chain was defined by its CDR3 amino acid sequence together with its V-gene family, and reads lacking a unique V-gene family were excluded. To address suspected cross-contamination and a sequencing artifact, a later analysis removed roughly 580 highly shared, low-generation-probability nucleotide sequences. In a later analysis, a clonal expansion index for each public chain was calculated from normalized within-repertoire ranks of inferred template counts. In a later analysis, generation probabilities were computed with a VDJ recombination model fitted to out-of-frame rearrangements, and the resulting probabilities were checked against IGoR. A later analysis scored TCR-TCR, TCR-HLA and TCR-CMV co-occurrence with hypergeometric tests, applying a repertoire-size bias correction to TCR pairs. False discovery rates were estimated in a later analysis by permuting HLA or CMV assignments 20 times. In a later analysis, co-occurring TCRs were grouped with DBSCAN, and TCRdist sequence similarity was added when clustering was performed within HLA-allele-positive subsets. For co-occurrence clustering, repertoires with fewer than 30,000 or more than 120,000 public chains were excluded, along with five or six repertoires with anomalous nucleotide sharing. TCRdb took this table from immuneACCESS and kept in-frame rearrangements with V and J called. Such tables lack part of the clones; where checked against another copy, unresolved V genes explain under half of the gap, and the rest is unexplained. The DNA was the basis for D and trimming; V, J and clone size are from that table. The sample table records around 160,000 clones; 70% to 90% of these occur just once. Almost 9.5% of the sample comes from the top ten.

A word on this clone: Its antigen has not been determined. Base qualities are not provided; no much larger clone lies one nucleotide away.

The CDR1 and CDR2 encoded by the germline V gene are KGHSH and LQKENI. The V end loses 4 bases and the J end loses 0 bases, and a stretch of 18 bases separates them. Measured from the cysteine to the phenylalanine, the CDR3 is 17 residues long. Kept here is only the CDR3 DNA, which spans 51 bases and is read in frame from base 1. The study at large found these results: An earlier analysis of approximately 530 of the donors showed that most TCR beta V segments appeared in productive rearrangements either about 90% or about 30% of the time, which broadly matched IMGT annotations. The study listed 164 TCR beta chains as associated with cytomegalovirus. CMV serostatus was the only immune exposure information available for the cohort. The 87-base-pair reads could not distinguish some IMGT-functional V segments, including TRBV6-2 and TRBV6-3, so those segments were excluded. A further reported finding was that TCR beta sequences accurately predicted the HLA-A and HLA-B alleles for most subjects in the first cohort. A group of highly shared sequence variants was considered likely to be a technical artifact of the sequencing pipeline. A later analysis found that HLA-associated TCR beta chains were more clonally expanded and had lower generation probabilities than equally common non-associated chains. In a later analysis, 15,000 to 20,000 TCR beta sequences were associated with specific HLA alleles at a false discovery rate of 0.05. Seventeen rarely observed V segments, including chromosome 9 orphons, were excluded from the earlier analysis of just under 600 of the donors because counts were too low. In a later analysis, TCR association rates were found to vary across HLA loci, with the most associated TCRs seen for DRB1 alleles and the fewest for HLA-C alleles. According to a later analysis, parvovirus B19, influenza, CMV and Epstein-Barr virus appeared linked to several top co-occurrence clusters. Across donors, most TCR sequences were observed very rarely, whereas some public TCRs were present in many individuals. In vitro tests confirmed that a few of the cytomegalovirus-associated TCR beta chains recognize cytomegalovirus antigens. According to a later analysis, most CMV-associated TCR beta chains appeared to be HLA-restricted, and the HLA associations seemed to be driven largely by CMV exposure. According to a later genetic analysis, donors in an Asian-associated ancestry cluster had fewer N-insertions in productive TCRs than the approximately 670-donor mean. Cytomegalovirus status was reported to be diagnosed by the classifier with high specificity and sensitivity in both the original and validation cohorts. Presence/absence analyses assumed roughly uniform sequencing depth across donors, an assumption that may not hold. Strong co-occurrence of HLA alleles, especially DR and DQ, made assigning TCR associations to individual alleles difficult. Because some donors lacked HLA typing at each locus, the association tests relied only on the typed subset. The authors suggested that the approach could potentially be extended to other disease states and immunological phenotypes. In a later genetic analysis, a missense DCLRE1C variant was associated with V-gene and J-gene trimming of TCR beta chains, and the association was replicated in an independent cohort. Correlated functional status among segregating V segments might be attributable to linkage disequilibrium, but an unknown experimental factor could not be ruled out. In this cohort, only TCR beta chains were sequenced, and detectable features were limited by the absence of alpha or paired-chain data.

The receptor comes from a man between 18 and 29 years old in good health and CMV-seropositive. Input material: PBMCs. This receptor chain uses TRBV18 and TRBJ1-1; the D region possibly corresponds to TRBD1 (5 bases align). The CDR3 amino acid sequence is: CASSLAGTTYLNTEAFF. The DNA is as follows: TGTGCCAGCTCACTGGCAGGGACTACGTACTTGAACACTGAAGCTTTCTTT.